Below, 18 T cell receptor beta chains from the same sample are listed, as sequenced in a study of T cell responses to AZD1222 COVID-19 vaccine. Method: immunoSEQ multiplex PCR; TCRdb's copy keeps in-frame clones and lacks some. The repertoire includes about 160,000 clones, 75% to 95% of them detected once, and under 4% sits in the top ten. The sequencing here drew on peripheral blood, taken 28 days after the second AZD1222 dose. These receptors were taken from an adult who received the AZD1222 COVID-19 vaccine.

The chain joins TRBV19 to TRBJ1-4; D is unclear. The CDR3 covers 12 residues. V was pared by 5 bases and J by 4 bases, with 5 bases between. The germline CDR1 and CDR2 sequences are LNHDA and SQIVND (reference sequence). DNA for the CDR3: TGTGCCAGTAGTTTAATTAATGAAAAACTGTTTTTT. As protein: CASSLINEKLFF.

The chain is built from TRBV7-9 and TRBJ2-3, with TRBD2 identical over 8 bases. V lost 0 bases and J lost 3; bases outside the gene matches: 5. The CDR3 sequence is 16 residues long. CDR1 and CDR2 (germline): SEHNR, FQNEAQ (reference sequence). The CDR3 sequence: CASSLASGLETDTQYF. The DNA for the CDR3 is TGTGCCAGCAGCTTAGCCTCGGGACTAGAAACAGATACGCAGTATTTT.

This clone was seen once. The chain uses TRBV2 and TRBJ1-2; tentatively, D is TRBD1 (5 bases). This CDR3 is built from 15 residues. V gave up 9 bases and J gave up 0 bases, with 17 bases separating them. CDR1 and CDR2 (germline): SNHLY, FYNNEI. CDR3 protein: CASQDSQAANYGYTF. The CDR3 coding sequence is TGTGCCAGTCAAGACAGCCAGGCAGCTAACTATGGCTACACCTTC. Full variable domain (remainder filled in from reference TRBV2 and TRBJ1-2): EPEVTQTPSHQVTQMGQEVILRCVPISNHLYFYWYRQILGQKVEFLVSFYNNEISEKSEIFDDQFSVERPDGSNFTLKIRSTKLEDSAMYFCASQDSQAANYGYTFGSGTRLTVV.

The rearrangement joins TRBV25-1 to TRBJ1-2; D is undetermined. Germline values: CDR1 MGHDK, CDR2 SYGVNS. V was clipped by 3 bases and J by 8 bases, with 4 bases between them. The CDR3 has 10 residues. This chain's CDR3 is CASSDGGYTF. CDR3 in DNA: TGTGCCAGCAGTGACGGAGGCTACACCTTC.

The gene calls are TRBV6-2 or TRBV6-3 and TRBJ2-2; possible D gene TRBD1, 5 bases. Trimming took 6 bases from V and 6 from J, leaving 14 bases between them. The CDR3 runs to 14 residues. The germline V gene encodes CDR1 MNHEY and CDR2 SVGEGT. CDR3 DNA sequence: TGTGCCAGCAGCTCTACCGACAGTCCCGGGGAGCTGTTTTTT. Translated: CASSSTDSPGELFF.

The chain recombines TRBV28 with TRBJ2-3; possible D gene TRBD1, 6 bases. Germline lookup yields CDR1 MDHEN and CDR2 SYDVKM. The V end lost 10 bases, the J end lost 3 bases, and 11 bases lay between the germline ends. CDR3 length: 12 residues. In nucleotides, the CDR3 is TGTGCCACGCAAACAGGGACAGATACGCAGTATTTT. It specifies CATQTGTDTQYF. Combining the CDR3 with reference TRBV28 and TRBJ2-3 gives the whole variable domain DVKVTQSSRYLVKRTGEKVFLECVQDMDHENMFWYRQDPGLGLRLIYFSYDVKMKEKGDIPEGYSVSREKKERFSLILESASTNQTSMYLCATQTGTDTQYFGPGTRLTVL.

The chain is built from TRBV11-2 and TRBJ2-2; 10 positions agree with TRBD2. Germline-derived CDR1 and CDR2 are SGHAT and FQNNGV. The CDR3 is 16 amino acids. With 4 bases clipped from V and 7 bases from J, the junction kept 9 bases outside the gene matches. The CDR3 DNA reads as TGTGCCAGCAGCTCCCGCGGAGCGGGAGGGTTCGGGGAGCTGTTTTTT. It codes for CASSSRGAGGFGELFF.

The chain couples TRBV7-6 to TRBJ2-1; D is ambiguous. This CDR3 comprises 15 residues. CDR1 and CDR2 from the germline V gene are SGHVS and FNYEAQ. V was clipped by 2 bases and J by 2 bases, with 10 bases between them. The CDR3 loop reads CASSLSPGAYNEQFF. The CDR3 nucleotides read TGTGCCAGCAGCTTATCCCCCGGAGCCTACAATGAGCAGTTCTTC.

The chain is built from TRBV2 and TRBJ1-2; D might be TRBD1 (5 bases). Germline CDR1 SNHLY, CDR2 FYNNEI. This CDR3 is 13 amino acids long. Trimming took off 10 bases at V and 0 bases at J, with 12 bases between the two ends. The DNA for the CDR3 is TGTGCCACGAAAGGACAAACTAACTATGGCTACACCTTC. Its protein product is CATKGQTNYGYTF.

This rearrangement joins TRBV6-5 to TRBJ2-2; tentatively, D is TRBD2 (6 bases). V was trimmed by 3 bases and J by 6 bases, leaving 14 bases between them. The CDR3 is made up of 15 amino acids. Germline-derived CDR1 and CDR2 are MNHEY and SVGAGI. CDR3 DNA sequence: TGTGCCAGCAGTTATTCGGACGGCGGGGCCGGGGAGCTGTTTTTT. It is translated as CASSYSDGGAGELFF.

The CDR3 nucleotides are TGTGCCAGCAGCCAAGTTGGGAGGGACATAATGGGCGGCTACACCTTC. Its translation is CASSQVGRDIMGGYTF. The V gene is TRBV3-1 (or the pseudogene TRBV3-2), the J gene TRBJ1-2, with D maybe TRBD1 (6 bases). The CDR3 extends over 16 amino acids. The germline gives CDR1 LGHDT, CDR2 YNNKEL (reference sequence). V was shortened by 1 base and J by 8 bases, with 20 bases between the two germline ends.

The table lists this clone with a count of one. The V and J genes are TRBV5-1 and TRBJ2-2; no firm D call. The germline V gene encodes CDR1 SGHRS and CDR2 YFSETQ. The ends were cut back, 1 base at V and 6 bases at J, with 7 bases in the middle. The CDR3 totals 13 residues. The CDR3 is CASSLIVAGELFF. The DNA of the CDR3 is TGCGCCAGCAGCTTGATAGTTGCCGGGGAGCTGTTTTTT. Full variable domain (outside the CDR3, taken from reference TRBV5-1 and TRBJ2-2): KAGVTQTPRYLIKTRGQQVTLSCSPISGHRSVSWYQQTPGQGLQFLFEYFSETQRNKGNFPGRFSGRQFSNSRSEMNVSTLELGDSALYLCASSLIVAGELFFGEGSRLTVL.

J is TRBJ1-5 and V is TRBV7-9; D gene ambiguous. Germline loops: CDR1 SEHNR, CDR2 FQNEAQ (reference sequence). The V end was cut by 2 bases, the J end by 3 bases, with 2 bases between. This CDR3 region has 12 residues. The CDR3 reads CASSLSNQPQHF. CDR3 bases: TGTGCCAGCAGCTTATCCAATCAGCCCCAGCATTTT.

The V gene is TRBV5-4, the J gene TRBJ2-3; 8 bases line up with TRBD2. V was clipped by 0 bases and J by 3 bases; unmatched bases: 9. The CDR3 totals 17 residues. Germline CDR1 reads SGHNT; CDR2 reads YYREEE (reference sequence). The DNA of the CDR3 is TGTGCCAGCAGCTTGGCCACTAGAACTAGCGGTACAGATACGCAGTATTTT. It specifies CASSLATRTSGTDTQYF.

This clone occurred once. The chain links TRBV27 to TRBJ2-7; D tentatively fits TRBD1 or TRBD2 (5 bases each). This CDR3 is 15 amino acids long. V shed 5 bases and J shed 3 bases, with 17 bases lying between them. Per germline, CDR1 MNHEY and CDR2 SMNVEV (reference sequence). This chain's CDR3 is CASSPRWGRDYEQYF. The DNA of the CDR3 is TGTGCCAGCAGTCCTCGGTGGGGACGGGACTACGAGCAGTACTTC.

This clone was recorded once. The rearrangement links TRBV25-1 to TRBJ1-4; 8 positions match TRBD1. CDR1 and CDR2 (germline): MGHDK, SYGVNS. This CDR3 contains 17 residues. Trimming took 4 bases from V and 0 from J; bases not matched to a gene: 7. The CDR3 DNA sequence: TGTGCCAGCAGTGCAGGAGACAGGGGATCAACTAATGAAAAACTGTTTTTT. Translated, it gives CASSAGDRGSTNEKLFF.

The gene calls are TRBV28 and TRBJ2-7; 7 nucleotides align to TRBD2. There are 15 residues in the CDR3. The germline CDR1 and CDR2 sequences are MDHEN and SYDVKM. Losses at the gene ends were 6 bases for V and 6 bases for J; bases not matched to a gene: 14. The CDR3 DNA reads as TGTGCCAGCAGACCCCGGGGGGACCTGAGGGGCGAGCAGTACTTC. It codes for CASRPRGDLRGEQYF.

The count of this clone is one. The chain is built from TRBV12-3 or TRBV12-4 and TRBJ2-7, with unresolved D. Trimming stripped 4 bases from V and 3 bases from J, with 10 bases between. The CDR3 has 13 residues. CDR3 sequence reads: CASSSAANYEQYF. Written as DNA, the CDR3 is TGTGCCAGCAGTTCGGCCGCGAACTACGAGCAGTACTTC.